Listed below are T cell receptor beta chains from one sample, sequenced in a study of cytomegalovirus exposure and HLA in healthy donors. Assay: immunoSEQ multiplex PCR; the TCRdb copy retains only in-frame clones and omits some. The sample has about 330,000 clones; 75% to 90% are singletons. The specimen sequenced was PBMCs. The source is a woman aged 18 to 35 in good health and CMV-seronegative. CDR3s include the opening cysteine and the closing phenylalanine or tryptophan. The D gene is left open where the match is weak. Size is omitted from some rows. Given values are once, few, many or a class for expanded clones.

- - TRBJ1-4 TRBV5-5 CASSLDVVHLEKLFF TGTGCCAGCAGCTTGGACGTAGTCCATTTAGAAAAACTGTTTTTT
- - TRBJ1-1 TRBV11-2 CASSRMGVWKAEAFF TGTGCCAGCAGCCGAATGGGAGTCTGGAAGGCTGAAGCTTTCTTT
TRBD1 many TRBJ1-5 TRBV28 CASRPGQGIQPQHF TGTGCCAGCAGACCGGGACAGGGGATACAGCCCCAGCATTTT
TRBD2 - TRBJ2-3 TRBV28 CASSSPTSGRSDTQYF TGTGCCAGCAGTTCCCCGACTAGCGGGAGATCTGATACGCAGTATTTT
TRBD2 - TRBJ2-5 TRBV9 CASSATGGTQYF TGTGCCAGCAGCGCCACGGGAGGGACCCAGTACTTC
- - TRBJ2-7 TRBV5-6 CASSLVANEQYF TGTGCCAGCAGCTTGGTGGCAAACGAGCAGTACTTC
TRBD1 - TRBJ1-1 TRBV28 CASSSEDRTSEAFF TGTGCCAGCAGTTCTGAGGACAGGACCTCTGAAGCTTTCTTT
TRBD1 - TRBJ1-2 TRBV30 CAWSPGQGEGGYTF TGTGCCTGGAGTCCAGGACAGGGTGAGGGTGGCTACACCTTC
TRBD1 - TRBJ1-4 TRBV4-1 CASSQKGGRGRATNEKLFF TGCGCCAGCAGCCAAAAAGGCGGCAGGGGGCGGGCAACTAATGAAAAACTGTTTTTT
TRBD1 - TRBJ2-3 TRBV5-4 CASSLSGGSIDTQYF TGTGCCAGCAGCTTGTCAGGGGGATCCATAGATACGCAGTATTTT
TRBD1 - TRBJ2-7 TRBV6-1 CASSELTGSYEQYF TGTGCCAGCAGTGAACTGACAGGGTCCTACGAGCAGTACTTC
- - TRBJ2-3 TRBV10-3 CAISETSYTDTQYF TGTGCCATCAGTGAGACTAGCTACACAGATACGCAGTATTTT
TRBD1 - TRBJ1-2 TRBV4-1 CASSQSTGPVGYTF TGCGCCAGCAGCCAATCGACAGGGCCCGTGGGCTACACCTTC
TRBD2 - TRBJ2-1 TRBV28 CANSGSWSNEQFF TGTGCCAATAGCGGGAGTTGGAGCAATGAGCAGTTCTTC
- - TRBJ2-5 TRBV9 CASSVDPPGDQETQYF TGTGCCAGCAGCGTAGACCCCCCGGGGGACCAAGAGACCCAGTACTTC
- - TRBJ1-2 TRBV6-1 CASSETEGRSYTF TGTGCCAGCAGTGAAACGGAGGGGAGAAGCTACACCTTC
TRBD2 - TRBJ2-7 TRBV4-1 CASSLAGAYEQYF TGCGCCAGCAGCCTAGCGGGAGCCTACGAGCAGTACTTC
TRBD1 - TRBJ2-7 TRBV9 CASSEEGTAYEQYF TGTGCCAGCAGCGAAGAGGGGACAGCCTACGAGCAGTACTTC
- - TRBJ2-7 TRBV4-1 CASSQGVQTYEQYF TGCGCCAGCAGCCAAGGGGTACAGACCTACGAGCAGTACTTC
- - TRBJ1-2 TRBV15 CATSRDEWGANYGYTF TGTGCCACCAGCAGAGATGAATGGGGGGCTAACTATGGCTACACCTTC
TRBD2 - TRBJ2-1 TRBV7-7 CASSLGLAGGDEQFF TGTGCCAGCAGCTTAGGGCTAGCGGGAGGGGATGAGCAGTTCTTC
TRBD1 - TRBJ2-1 TRBV5-6 CASSLGGQGKFF TGTGCCAGCAGCTTGGGGGGACAGGGAAAGTTCTTC
- - TRBJ2-3 TRBV5-1 CASSPEEGRTDTQYF TGCGCCAGCAGTCCCGAGGAGGGGCGCACAGATACGCAGTATTTT
TRBD1 - TRBJ1-1 TRBV11-2 CASSLDRDTEAFF TGTGCCAGCAGCCTGGACAGGGACACTGAAGCTTTCTTT
- - TRBJ2-7 TRBV27 CASSLRGSYEQYF TGTGCCAGCAGTTTGAGAGGTTCCTACGAGCAGTACTTC
TRBD1 few TRBJ2-2 TRBV2 CARRQGYTGELFF TGTGCCAGGAGACAGGGGTACACCGGGGAGCTGTTTTTT
TRBD1 - TRBJ2-1 TRBV27 CASSPGQGREQFF TGTGCCAGCAGCCCAGGACAGGGCCGTGAGCAGTTCTTC
TRBD2 once TRBJ2-2 TRBV28 CASRPIGLAGARTGELFF TGTGCCAGCAGACCCATAGGACTAGCGGGAGCCAGAACCGGGGAGCTGTTTTTT
TRBD1 - TRBJ1-2 TRBV6-6 CASRITGAGYGYTF TGTGCCAGCAGGATAACAGGGGCCGGCTATGGCTACACCTTC
- - TRBJ2-5 TRBV6-1 CASSDRGETQYF TGTGCCAGCAGTGATCGAGGGGAGACCCAGTACTTC
- - TRBJ2-2 TRBV6-5 CASSSPGQEERELFF TGTGCCAGCAGTTCCCCCGGTCAAGAGGAAAGGGAGCTGTTTTTT
TRBD2 - TRBJ2-1 TRBV7-2 CASSPRWLAGPNEQFF TGTGCCAGCAGCCCCCGGTGGCTAGCGGGCCCCAATGAGCAGTTCTTC
- - TRBJ1-5 TRBV7-2 CASSVGGGGNQPQHF TGTGCCAGCAGCGTCGGGGGGGGTGGCAATCAGCCCCAGCATTTT
TRBD1 - TRBJ1-1 TRBV19 CASKRGPNTEAFF TGTGCCAGTAAGAGGGGGCCGAACACTGAAGCTTTCTTT
TRBD2 - TRBJ2-1 TRBV10-3 CAISERTSGNNEQFF TGTGCCATCAGTGAGAGGACTAGCGGGAACAATGAGCAGTTCTTC
- - TRBJ1-2 TRBV5-1 CASSPMGSGYTF TGCGCCAGCAGCCCGATGGGCTCTGGCTACACCTTC
TRBD1 - TRBJ2-7 TRBV5-6 CASSSRDRYEQYF TGTGCCAGCAGCTCCAGGGACAGGTACGAGCAGTACTTC
TRBD1 - TRBJ2-3 TRBV5-1 CASSPSGQGASDTQYF TGCGCCAGCAGCCCGTCGGGACAGGGGGCCTCAGATACGCAGTATTTT
- - TRBJ2-1 TRBV13 CASSLGQNNEQFF TGTGCCAGCAGCTTAGGCCAAAACAATGAGCAGTTCTTC
- - TRBJ2-5 TRBV5-4 CASSLDSGGYGTQYF TGTGCCAGCAGCTTGGATAGTGGGGGGTACGGGACCCAGTACTTC
- - TRBJ1-5 TRBV5-1 CASSLTGYSNQPQHF TGCGCCAGCAGCTTAACGGGGTATAGCAATCAGCCCCAGCATTTT
TRBD2 once TRBJ2-3 TRBV13 CASSLGGRAGDTQYF TGTGCCAGCAGCTTAGGTGGGAGGGCCGGAGATACGCAGTATTTT
- - TRBJ2-7 TRBV7-2 CASSLELLREQYF TGTGCCAGCAGCTTAGAGCTACTTCGGGAGCAGTACTTC
- - TRBJ1-1 TRBV29-1 CSVEGAEGTEAFF TGCAGCGTTGAGGGGGCAGAGGGCACTGAAGCTTTCTTT
TRBD2 - TRBJ2-2 TRBV6-6 CASSFTSGSAGELFF TGTGCCAGCAGTTTTACTAGCGGGTCGGCCGGGGAGCTGTTTTTT
TRBD1 - TRBJ1-5 TRBV18 CASSPGQGANQPQHF TGTGCCAGCTCACCAGGACAGGGCGCGAATCAGCCCCAGCATTTT
- - TRBJ2-1 TRBV25-1 CASNPGRGTINEQFF TGTGCCAGCAACCCAGGGCGGGGAACAATCAATGAGCAGTTCTTC
TRBD2 - TRBJ2-3 TRBV5-1 CASSLEAGGPADTQYF TGCGCCAGCAGCTTGGAGGCGGGAGGGCCAGCAGATACGCAGTATTTT
TRBD1 - TRBJ1-1 TRBV5-4 CASEIQGVNTEAFF TGTGCCAGCGAAATACAGGGGGTGAACACTGAAGCTTTCTTT
TRBD2 once TRBJ2-1 TRBV19 CASSVVSGGYNEQFF TGTGCCAGTAGTGTAGTCTCGGGGGGATACAATGAGCAGTTCTTC
- few TRBJ1-1 TRBV2 CASIREDTEAFF TGTGCCAGCATCCGCGAGGACACTGAAGCTTTCTTT
TRBD1 - TRBJ1-2 TRBV28 CASSSTGGGYGYTF TGTGCCAGCAGTTCAACAGGGGGGGGCTATGGCTACACCTTC
TRBD2 - TRBJ2-6 TRBV6-4 CASSGTSGSGANVLTF TGTGCCAGCAGTGGGACTAGCGGCTCTGGGGCCAACGTCCTGACTTTC
TRBD2 - TRBJ2-1 TRBV6-5 CASSSGLVWNEQFF TGTGCCAGCAGTTCCGGACTAGTATGGAATGAGCAGTTCTTC
TRBD1 - TRBJ2-7 TRBV7-3 CASSVGTGTSEQYF TGTGCCAGCAGCGTAGGGACAGGTACCAGCGAGCAGTACTTC
- - TRBJ2-1 TRBV6-5 CASRGDYYNEQFF TGTGCCAGCAGGGGCGACTATTACAATGAGCAGTTCTTC
TRBD1 - TRBJ1-1 TRBV19 CASSIGFIQGGTEAFF TGTGCCAGTAGTATAGGGTTCATACAGGGGGGAACTGAAGCTTTCTTT
- - TRBJ1-5 TRBV7-2 CASSYLSRNQPQHF TGTGCCAGCAGCTACCTATCTCGCAATCAGCCCCAGCATTTT
- once TRBJ1-1 TRBV9 CASTPRGGQNTEAFF TGTGCCAGCACCCCCCGGGGGGGACAGAACACTGAAGCTTTCTTT
- once TRBJ1-1 TRBV27 CASSSRWGDTEAFF TGTGCCAGCTCCTCAAGGTGGGGGGACACTGAAGCTTTCTTT